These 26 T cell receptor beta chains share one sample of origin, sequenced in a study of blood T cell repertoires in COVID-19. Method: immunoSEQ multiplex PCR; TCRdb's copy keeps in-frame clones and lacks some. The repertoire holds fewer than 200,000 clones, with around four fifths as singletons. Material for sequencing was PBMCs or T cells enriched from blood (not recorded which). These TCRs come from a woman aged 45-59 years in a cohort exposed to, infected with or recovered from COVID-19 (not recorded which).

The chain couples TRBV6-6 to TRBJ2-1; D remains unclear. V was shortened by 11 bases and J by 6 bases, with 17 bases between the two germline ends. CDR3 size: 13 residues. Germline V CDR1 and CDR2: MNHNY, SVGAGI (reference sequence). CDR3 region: CAASGAEVNEQFF. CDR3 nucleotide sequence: TGTGCCGCCTCTGGTGCCGAGGTCAATGAGCAGTTCTTC.

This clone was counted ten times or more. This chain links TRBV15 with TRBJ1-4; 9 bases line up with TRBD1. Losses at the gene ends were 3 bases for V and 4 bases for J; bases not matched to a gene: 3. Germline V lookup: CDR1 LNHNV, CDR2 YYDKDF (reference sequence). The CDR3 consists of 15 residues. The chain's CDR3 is CATSSDRGSNEKLFF. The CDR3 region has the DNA TGTGCCACCAGCAGCGACAGGGGGAGTAATGAAAAACTGTTTTTT.

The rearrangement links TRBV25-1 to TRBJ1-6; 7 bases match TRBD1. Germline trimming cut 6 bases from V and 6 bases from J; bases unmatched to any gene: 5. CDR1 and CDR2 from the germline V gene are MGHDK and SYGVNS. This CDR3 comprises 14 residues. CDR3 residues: CASSPGQPNSPLHF. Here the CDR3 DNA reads TGTGCCAGCAGCCCGGGACAGCCTAATTCACCCCTCCACTTT.

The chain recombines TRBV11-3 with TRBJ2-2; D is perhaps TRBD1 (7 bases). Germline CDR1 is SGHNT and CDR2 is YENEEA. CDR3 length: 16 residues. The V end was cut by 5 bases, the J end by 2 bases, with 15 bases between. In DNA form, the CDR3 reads TGTGCCAGCAGCCCAGGAGGGGGCAGCAACACCGGGGAGCTGTTTTTT. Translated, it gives CASSPGGGSNTGELFF.

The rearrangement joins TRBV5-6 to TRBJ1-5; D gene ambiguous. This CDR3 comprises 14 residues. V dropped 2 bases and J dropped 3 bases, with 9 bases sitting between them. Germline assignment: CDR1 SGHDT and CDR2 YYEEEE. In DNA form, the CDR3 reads TGTGCCAGCAGCTTTGGGCAGTTCAATCAGCCCCAGCATTTT. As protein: CASSFGQFNQPQHF. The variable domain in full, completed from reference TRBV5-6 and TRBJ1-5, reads DAGVTQSPTHLIKTRGQQVTLRCSPKSGHDTVSWYQQALGQGPQFIFQYYEEEERQRGNFPDRFSGHQFPNYSSELNVNALLLGDSALYLCASSFGQFNQPQHFGDGTRLSIL.

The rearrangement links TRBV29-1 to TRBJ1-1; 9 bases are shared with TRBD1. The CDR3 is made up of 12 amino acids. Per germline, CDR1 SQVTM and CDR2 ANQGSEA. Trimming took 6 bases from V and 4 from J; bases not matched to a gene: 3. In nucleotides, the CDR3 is TGCAGCGTCATGACAGGGGGCACTGAAGCTTTCTTT. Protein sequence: CSVMTGGTEAFF. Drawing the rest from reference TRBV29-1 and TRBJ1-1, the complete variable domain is SAVISQKPSRDICQRGTSLTIQCQVDSQVTMMFWYRQQPGQSLTLIATANQGSEATYESGFVIDKFPISRPNLTFSTLTVSNMSPEDSSIYLCSVMTGGTEAFFGQGTRLTVV.

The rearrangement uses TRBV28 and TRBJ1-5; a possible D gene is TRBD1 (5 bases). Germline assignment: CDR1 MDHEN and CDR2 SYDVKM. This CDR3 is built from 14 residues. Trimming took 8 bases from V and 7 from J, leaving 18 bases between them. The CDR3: CASFMGIRGQPQHF. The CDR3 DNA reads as TGTGCCAGCTTCATGGGAATACGGGGGCAGCCCCAGCATTTT. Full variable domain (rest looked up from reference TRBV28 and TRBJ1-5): DVKVTQSSRYLVKRTGEKVFLECVQDMDHENMFWYRQDPGLGLRLIYFSYDVKMKEKGDIPEGYSVSREKKERFSLILESASTNQTSMYLCASFMGIRGQPQHFGDGTRLSIL.

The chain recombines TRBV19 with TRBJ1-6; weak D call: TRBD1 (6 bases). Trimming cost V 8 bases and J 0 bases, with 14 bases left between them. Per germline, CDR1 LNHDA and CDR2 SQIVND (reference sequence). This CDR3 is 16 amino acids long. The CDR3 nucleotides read TGTGCCAGTCGCGTTACAGGGACCTCCTATAATTCACCCCTCCACTTT. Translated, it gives CASRVTGTSYNSPLHF.

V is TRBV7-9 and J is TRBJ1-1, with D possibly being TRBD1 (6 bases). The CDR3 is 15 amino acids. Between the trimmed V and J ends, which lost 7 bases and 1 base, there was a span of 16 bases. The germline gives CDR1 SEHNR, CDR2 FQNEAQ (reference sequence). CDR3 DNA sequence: TGTGCCAGCACCGTTTCAGGGGTGCCGAACACTGAAGCTTTCTTT. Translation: CASTVSGVPNTEAFF.

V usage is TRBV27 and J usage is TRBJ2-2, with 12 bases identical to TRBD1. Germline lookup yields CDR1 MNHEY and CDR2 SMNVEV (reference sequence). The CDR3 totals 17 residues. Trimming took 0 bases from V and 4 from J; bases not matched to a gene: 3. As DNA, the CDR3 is TGTGCCAGCAGTTTATCGGGGACAGGGGGCGGCACCGGGGAGCTGTTTTTT. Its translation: CASSLSGTGGGTGELFF.

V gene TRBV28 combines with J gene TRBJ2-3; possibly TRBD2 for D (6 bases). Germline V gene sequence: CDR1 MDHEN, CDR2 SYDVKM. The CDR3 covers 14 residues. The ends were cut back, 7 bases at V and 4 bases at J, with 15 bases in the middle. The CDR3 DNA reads TGTGCCAGCACCATCTCGGGGGTAGCAGATACGCAGTATTTT. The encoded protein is CASTISGVADTQYF.

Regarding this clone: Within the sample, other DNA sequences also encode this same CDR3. This CDR3 is CASSLTGGTEAFF. CDR3 nucleotide sequence: TGTGCCAGCAGCCTTACTGGAGGCACTGAAGCTTTCTTT. The V and J genes are TRBV7-3 and TRBJ1-1; D unclear. Trimming pared 5 bases from V and 4 bases from J, leaving 11 bases between. The length of the CDR3 is 13 residues. The V gene's germline CDR1 is SGHTA and CDR2 FQGTGA.

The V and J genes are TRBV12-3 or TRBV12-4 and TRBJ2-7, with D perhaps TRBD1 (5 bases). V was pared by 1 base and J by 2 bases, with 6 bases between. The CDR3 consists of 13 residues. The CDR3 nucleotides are TGTGCCAGCAGTTTAGTCAGGGCCTACGAGCAGTACTTC. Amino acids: CASSLVRAYEQYF.

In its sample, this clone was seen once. The DNA for the CDR3 is TGTGCCATCAGTGAGGACAGGGCTATAGCCAAAAACATTCAGTACTTC. Amino acids: CAISEDRAIAKNIQYF. The chain links TRBV10-3 to TRBJ2-4; 7 bases map to TRBD1. Trimming removed 2 bases from V and 0 bases from J; junction bases left unmatched: 4. The CDR3 has 16 amino acids. Germline CDR1 and CDR2: ENHRY and SYGVKD.

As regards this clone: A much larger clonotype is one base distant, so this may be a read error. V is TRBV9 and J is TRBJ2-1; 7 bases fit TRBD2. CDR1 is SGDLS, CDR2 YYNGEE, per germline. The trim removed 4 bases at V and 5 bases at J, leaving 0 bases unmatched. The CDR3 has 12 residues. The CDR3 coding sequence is TGTGCCAGCAGCCTAGCGGACAATGAGCAGTTCTTC. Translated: CASSLADNEQFF.

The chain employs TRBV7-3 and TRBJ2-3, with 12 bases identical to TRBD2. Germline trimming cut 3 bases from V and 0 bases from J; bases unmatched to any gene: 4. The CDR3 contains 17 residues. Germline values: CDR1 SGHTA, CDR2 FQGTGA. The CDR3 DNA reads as TGTGCCAGCAGCTTGGGCGGGACTAGCGGGAGCACAGATACGCAGTATTTT. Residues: CASSLGGTSGSTDTQYF. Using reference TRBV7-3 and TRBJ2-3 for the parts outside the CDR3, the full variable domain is GAGVSQTPSNKVTEKGKYVELRCDPISGHTALYWYRQSLGQGPEFLIYFQGTGAADDSGLPNDRFFAVRPEGSVSTLKIQRTERGDSAVYLCASSLGGTSGSTDTQYFGPGTRLTVL.

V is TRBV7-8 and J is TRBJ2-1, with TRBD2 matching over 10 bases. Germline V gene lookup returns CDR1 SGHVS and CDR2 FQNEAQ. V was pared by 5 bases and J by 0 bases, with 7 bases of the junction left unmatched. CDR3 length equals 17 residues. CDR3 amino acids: CASSRTSGDNSYNEQFF. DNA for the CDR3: TGTGCCAGCAGCCGTACTAGCGGGGACAACTCCTACAATGAGCAGTTCTTC.

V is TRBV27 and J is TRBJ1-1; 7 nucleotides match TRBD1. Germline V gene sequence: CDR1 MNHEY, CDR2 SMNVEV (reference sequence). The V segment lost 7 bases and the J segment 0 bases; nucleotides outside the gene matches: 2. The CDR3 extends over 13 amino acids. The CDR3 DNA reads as TGTGCCAGCAAGGGACAGATGAACACTGAAGCTTTCTTT. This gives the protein CASKGQMNTEAFF.

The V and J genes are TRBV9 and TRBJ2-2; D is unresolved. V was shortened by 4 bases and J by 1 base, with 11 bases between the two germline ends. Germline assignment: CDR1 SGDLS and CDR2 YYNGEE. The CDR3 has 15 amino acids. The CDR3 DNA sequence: TGTGCCAGCAGCCCGCATAGAGTGAACACCGGGGAGCTGTTTTTT. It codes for CASSPHRVNTGELFF.

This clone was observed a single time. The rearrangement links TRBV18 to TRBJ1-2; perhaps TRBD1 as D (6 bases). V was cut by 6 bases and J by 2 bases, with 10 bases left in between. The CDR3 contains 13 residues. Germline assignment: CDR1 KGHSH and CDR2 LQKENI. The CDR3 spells CASSLQGNYGYTF. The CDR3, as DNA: TGTGCCAGCTCGCTACAGGGAAACTATGGCTACACCTTC.

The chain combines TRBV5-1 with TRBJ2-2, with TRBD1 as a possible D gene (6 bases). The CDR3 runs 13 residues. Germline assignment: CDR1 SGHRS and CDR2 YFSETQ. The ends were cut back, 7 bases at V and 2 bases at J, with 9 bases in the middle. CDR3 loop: CASVQGNTGELFF. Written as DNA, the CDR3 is TGCGCCAGCGTACAGGGAAACACCGGGGAGCTGTTTTTT.

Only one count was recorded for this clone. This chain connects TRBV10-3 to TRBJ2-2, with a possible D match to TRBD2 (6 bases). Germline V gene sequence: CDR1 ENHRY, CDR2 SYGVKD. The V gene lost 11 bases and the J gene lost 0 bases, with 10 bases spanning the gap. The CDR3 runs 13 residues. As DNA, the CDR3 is TGTGCCTGCGGGGACTCGAACACCGGGGAGCTGTTTTTT. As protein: CACGDSNTGELFF.

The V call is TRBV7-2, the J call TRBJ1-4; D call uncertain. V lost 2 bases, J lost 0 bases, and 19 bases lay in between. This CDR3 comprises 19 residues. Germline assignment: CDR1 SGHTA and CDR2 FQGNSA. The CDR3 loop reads CASSLPLLLPRATNEKLFF. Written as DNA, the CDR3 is TGTGCCAGCAGCTTACCATTATTATTGCCGCGGGCAACTAATGAAAAACTGTTTTTT.

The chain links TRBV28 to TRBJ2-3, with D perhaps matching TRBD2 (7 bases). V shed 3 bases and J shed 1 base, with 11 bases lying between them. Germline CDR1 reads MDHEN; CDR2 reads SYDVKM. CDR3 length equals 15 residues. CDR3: CASSFLGGGTDTQYF. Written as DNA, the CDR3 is TGTGCCAGCAGTTTTTTAGGGGGGGGCACAGATACGCAGTATTTT.

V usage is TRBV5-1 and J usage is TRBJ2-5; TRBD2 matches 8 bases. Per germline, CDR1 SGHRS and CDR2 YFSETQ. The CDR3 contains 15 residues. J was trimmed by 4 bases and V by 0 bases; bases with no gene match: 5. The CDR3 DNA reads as TGCGCCAGCAGCTTGGACGGGGGGGCCTCAGAGACCCAGTACTTC. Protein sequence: CASSLDGGASETQYF.

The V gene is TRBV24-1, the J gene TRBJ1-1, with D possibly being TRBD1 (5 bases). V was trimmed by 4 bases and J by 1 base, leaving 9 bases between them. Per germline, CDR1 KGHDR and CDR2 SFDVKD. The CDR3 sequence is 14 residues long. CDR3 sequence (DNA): TGTGCCACCAGTGACAAAACAGGGAACACTGAAGCTTTCTTT. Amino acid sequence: CATSDKTGNTEAFF.